These 8 T cell receptor beta chains came from one sample sequenced in a study of T-cell reconstitution after alpha-beta-depleted transplantation in children. TCRbeta library preparation incorporated unique molecular identifiers. Each CDR3 protein gets one entry after TCRdb re-called the PCR reads with MiXCR. Here the sample spans some 390,000 distinct CDR3 sequences, approximately 20% being singletons. Specimen: PBMCs from the stem cell graft donor, collected from the stem cell graft. Receptors were obtained from a human donor who donated a stem cell graft to a child with acute myeloid leukemia.

The chain combines TRBV6-2 or TRBV6-3 with TRBJ2-1; TRBD2 agrees at 7 bases. V lost 10 bases and J lost 3; bases outside the gene matches: 6. Germline-derived CDR1 and CDR2 are MNHEY and SVGEGT. The CDR3 contains 13 residues. As DNA, the CDR3 is TGTGCCATATCTAGCGGATACTACAATGAGCAGTTCTTC. Residues: CAISSGYYNEQFF.

This clonotype was seen a handful of times. The genes are TRBV9 and TRBJ2-1; no reliable D call. Germline V gene lookup returns CDR1 SGDLS and CDR2 YYNGEE. This CDR3 has 14 residues. Trimming shortened V by 0 bases and J by 5 bases, and 9 bases separated the two germline ends. DNA for the CDR3: TGTGCCAGCAGCGTAGTGACCAGCCACAATGAGCAGTTCTTC. Its protein product is CASSVVTSHNEQFF.

This clonotype was found a few times. V is TRBV6-1 and J is TRBJ1-6, with D possibly TRBD1 on 5 matching bases. The CDR3 length is 15 residues. The V and J ends lost 6 bases and 5 bases respectively, with 14 bases between them. Germline V gene sequence: CDR1 MNHNS, CDR2 SASEGT. CDR3 bases: TGTGCCAGCAGAATATCGAACAGGAATAATTCACCCCTCCACTTT. It specifies CASRISNRNNSPLHF.

This chain connects TRBV28 to TRBJ1-4; D is unclear. V gave up 1 base and J gave up 0 bases, with 3 bases separating them. Looked up from germline, CDR1 is MDHEN and CDR2 is SYDVKM. The CDR3 is 14 amino acids. The CDR3 loop is CASSLSPTNEKLFF. The CDR3 DNA is TGTGCCAGCAGTTTATCTCCAACTAATGAAAAACTGTTTTTT.

The table lists this clonotype with a few counts. The CDR3 DNA follows: TGTGCCAGCAGTGAAGCGACCTACGAGCAGTACTTC. Translating it yields CASSEATYEQYF. The rearrangement links TRBV6-1 to TRBJ2-7; D unclear. The CDR3 contains 12 residues. V gave up 0 bases and J gave up 2 bases, with 2 bases separating them. Per the germline V gene, CDR1 is MNHNS and CDR2 is SASEGT.

J is TRBJ2-1 and V is TRBV5-1; 12 positions agree with TRBD2. Germline values: CDR1 SGHRS, CDR2 YFSETQ. The CDR3 covers 15 residues. V shed 4 bases, J shed 7 bases, and the junction held 6 bases outside the gene matches. CDR3 nucleotides: TGCGCCAGCAGCGACGGCGGACTAGCGGGAAATGAGCAGTTCTTC. Translated: CASSDGGLAGNEQFF.

This clonotype occurred a few times. The rearrangement links TRBV11-2 to TRBJ1-3; 8 bases line up with TRBD1. This CDR3 contains 18 residues. Germline trimming cut 5 bases from V and 0 bases from J; bases unmatched to any gene: 12. Germline assignment: CDR1 SGHAT and CDR2 FQNNGV. As DNA, the CDR3 is TGTGCCAGCAGCCTAGGCGGGACAGGTTTAAGCTCTGGAAACACCATATATTTT. It encodes CASSLGGTGLSSGNTIYF.

In its sample, this clonotype was seen a few times. The chain has TRBV12-3 or TRBV12-4 and TRBJ2-3; 10 bases agree with TRBD2. With V trimmed by 6 bases and J by 2 bases, 5 bases remained unmatched. CDR3 size: 15 residues. The CDR3 is CASRLTSGFTDTQYF. The CDR3, as DNA: TGTGCCAGCAGATTGACTAGCGGGTTCACAGATACGCAGTATTTT.